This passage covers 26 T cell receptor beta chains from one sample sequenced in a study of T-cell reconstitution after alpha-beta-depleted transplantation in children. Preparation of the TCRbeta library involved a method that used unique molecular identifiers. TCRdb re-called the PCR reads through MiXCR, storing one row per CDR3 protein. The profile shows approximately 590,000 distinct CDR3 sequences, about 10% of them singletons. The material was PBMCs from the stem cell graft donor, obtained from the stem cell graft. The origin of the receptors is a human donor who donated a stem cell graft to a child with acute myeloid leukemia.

The CDR3 here is CASSSFTMNTEAFF. DNA of the CDR3: TGTGCCAGCTCAAGTTTCACCATGAACACTGAAGCTTTCTTT. This chain connects TRBV18 to TRBJ1-1; D is undetermined. Germline V gives CDR1 KGHSH, CDR2 LQKENI. The CDR3 loop spans 14 amino acids. The ends were cut back, 5 bases at V and 0 bases at J, with 10 bases in the middle.

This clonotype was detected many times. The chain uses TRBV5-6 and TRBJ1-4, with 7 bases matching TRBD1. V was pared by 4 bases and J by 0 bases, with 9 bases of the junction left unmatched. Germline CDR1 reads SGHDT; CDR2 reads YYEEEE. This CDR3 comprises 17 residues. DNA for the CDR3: TGTGCCAGCAGCGGTACGGGACAGCTCACAACTAATGAAAAACTGTTTTTT. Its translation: CASSGTGQLTTNEKLFF.

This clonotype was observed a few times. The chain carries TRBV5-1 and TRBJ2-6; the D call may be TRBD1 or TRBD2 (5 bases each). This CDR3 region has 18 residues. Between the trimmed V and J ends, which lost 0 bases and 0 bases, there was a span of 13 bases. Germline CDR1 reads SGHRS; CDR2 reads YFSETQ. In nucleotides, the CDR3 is TGCGCCAGCAGCTTGGCCGGGACGCCATCCTCTGGGGCCAACGTCCTGACTTTC. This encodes CASSLAGTPSSGANVLTF. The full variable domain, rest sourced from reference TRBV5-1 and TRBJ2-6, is KAGVTQTPRYLIKTRGQQVTLSCSPISGHRSVSWYQQTPGQGLQFLFEYFSETQRNKGNFPGRFSGRQFSNSRSEMNVSTLELGDSALYLCASSLAGTPSSGANVLTFGAGSRLTVL.

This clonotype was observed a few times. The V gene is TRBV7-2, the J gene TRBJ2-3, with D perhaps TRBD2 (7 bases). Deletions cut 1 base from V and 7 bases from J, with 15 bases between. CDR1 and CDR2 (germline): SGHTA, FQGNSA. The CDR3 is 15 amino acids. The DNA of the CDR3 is TGTGCCAGCAGCTTAGGGGCGGGGGCGGGAAATACGCAGTATTTT. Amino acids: CASSLGAGAGNTQYF.

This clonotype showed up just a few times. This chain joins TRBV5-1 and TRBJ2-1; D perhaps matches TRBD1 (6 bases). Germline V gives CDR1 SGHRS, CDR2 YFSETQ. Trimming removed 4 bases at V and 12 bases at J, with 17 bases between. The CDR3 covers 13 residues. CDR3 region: CASSGTGFEGQFF. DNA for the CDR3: TGCGCCAGCAGCGGAACAGGGTTCGAAGGGCAGTTCTTC.

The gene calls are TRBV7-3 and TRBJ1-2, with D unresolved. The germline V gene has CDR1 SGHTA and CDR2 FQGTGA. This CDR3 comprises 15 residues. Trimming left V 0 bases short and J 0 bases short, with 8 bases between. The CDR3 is CASSLTPTTNYGYTF. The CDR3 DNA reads TGTGCCAGCAGCTTAACCCCGACAACTAACTATGGCTACACCTTC.

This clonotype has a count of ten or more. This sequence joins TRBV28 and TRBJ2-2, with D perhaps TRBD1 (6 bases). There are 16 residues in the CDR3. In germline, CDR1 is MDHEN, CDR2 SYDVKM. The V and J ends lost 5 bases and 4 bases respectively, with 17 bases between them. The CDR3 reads CASSTYRELRTGELFF. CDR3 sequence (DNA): TGTGCCAGCAGTACATACAGGGAGTTACGCACCGGGGAGCTGTTTTTT.

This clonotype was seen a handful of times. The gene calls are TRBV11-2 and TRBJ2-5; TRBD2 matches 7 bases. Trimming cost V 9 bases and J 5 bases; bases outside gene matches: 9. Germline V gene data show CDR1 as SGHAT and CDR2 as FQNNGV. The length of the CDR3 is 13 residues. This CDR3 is CASRVPAGETQYF. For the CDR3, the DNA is TGTGCCAGTCGGGTCCCAGCGGGGGAGACCCAGTACTTC.

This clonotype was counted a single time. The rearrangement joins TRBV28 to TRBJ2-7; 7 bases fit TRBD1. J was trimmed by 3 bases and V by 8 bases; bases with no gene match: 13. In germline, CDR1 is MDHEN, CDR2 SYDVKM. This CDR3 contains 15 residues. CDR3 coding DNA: TGTGCCAGCGTTAAGACCGGGACAGCTTTCTACGAGCAGTACTTC. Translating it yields CASVKTGTAFYEQYF.

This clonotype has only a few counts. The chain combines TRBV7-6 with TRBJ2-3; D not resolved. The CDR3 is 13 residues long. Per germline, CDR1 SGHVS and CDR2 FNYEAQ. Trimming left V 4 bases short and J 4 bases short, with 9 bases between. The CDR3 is CASSSRVADTQYF. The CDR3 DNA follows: TGTGCCAGCAGCTCCCGAGTAGCAGATACGCAGTATTTT.

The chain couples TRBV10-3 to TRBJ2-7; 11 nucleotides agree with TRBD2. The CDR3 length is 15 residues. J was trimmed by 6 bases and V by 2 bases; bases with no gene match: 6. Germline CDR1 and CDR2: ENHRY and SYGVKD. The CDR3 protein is CAISETSGSPSEQYF. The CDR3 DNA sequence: TGTGCCATCAGTGAGACTAGCGGGAGCCCTAGCGAGCAGTACTTC.

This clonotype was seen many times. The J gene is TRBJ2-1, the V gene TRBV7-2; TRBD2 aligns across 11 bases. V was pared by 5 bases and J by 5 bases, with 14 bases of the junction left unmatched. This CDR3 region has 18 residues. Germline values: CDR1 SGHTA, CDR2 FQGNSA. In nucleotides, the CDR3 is TGTGCCAGCAGCGTACCGCTGACGGGACTAGCGGTTAACAATGAGCAGTTCTTC. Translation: CASSVPLTGLAVNNEQFF.

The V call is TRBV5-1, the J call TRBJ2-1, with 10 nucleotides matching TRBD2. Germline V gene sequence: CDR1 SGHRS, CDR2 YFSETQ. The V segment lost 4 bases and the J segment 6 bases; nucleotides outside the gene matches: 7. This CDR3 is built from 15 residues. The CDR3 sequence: CASSPEIAGGNEQFF. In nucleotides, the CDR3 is TGCGCCAGCAGCCCCGAGATAGCGGGAGGCAATGAGCAGTTCTTC.

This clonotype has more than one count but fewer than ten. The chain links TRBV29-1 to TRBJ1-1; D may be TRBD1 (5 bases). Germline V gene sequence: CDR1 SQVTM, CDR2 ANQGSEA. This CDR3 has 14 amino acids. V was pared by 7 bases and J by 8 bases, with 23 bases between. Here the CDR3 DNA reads TGCAGCGCTCCGGGACTGAGGACGGCCGCCGAAGCTTTCTTT. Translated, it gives CSAPGLRTAAEAFF.

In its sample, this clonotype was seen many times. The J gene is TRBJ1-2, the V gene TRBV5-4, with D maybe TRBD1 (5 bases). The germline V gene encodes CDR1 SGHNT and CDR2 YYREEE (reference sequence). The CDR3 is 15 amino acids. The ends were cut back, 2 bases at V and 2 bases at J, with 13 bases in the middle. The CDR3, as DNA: TGTGCCAGCAGCTTTCGGCTAGGGACCAACTATGGCTACACCTTC. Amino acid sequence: CASSFRLGTNYGYTF.

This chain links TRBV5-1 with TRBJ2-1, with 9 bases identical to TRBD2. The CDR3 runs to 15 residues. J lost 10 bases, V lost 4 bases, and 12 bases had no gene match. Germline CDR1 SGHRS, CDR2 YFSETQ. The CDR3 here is CASSEKGGLAGEQFF. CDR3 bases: TGCGCCAGCAGCGAGAAAGGGGGACTAGCTGGAGAGCAGTTCTTC. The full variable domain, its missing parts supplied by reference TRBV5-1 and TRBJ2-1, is KAGVTQTPRYLIKTRGQQVTLSCSPISGHRSVSWYQQTPGQGLQFLFEYFSETQRNKGNFPGRFSGRQFSNSRSEMNVSTLELGDSALYLCASSEKGGLAGEQFFGPGTRLTVL.

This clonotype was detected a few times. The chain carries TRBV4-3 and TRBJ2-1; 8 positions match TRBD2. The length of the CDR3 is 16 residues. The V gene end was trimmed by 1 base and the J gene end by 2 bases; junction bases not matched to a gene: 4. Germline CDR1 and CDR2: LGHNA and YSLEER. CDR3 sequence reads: CASSQVTSATYNEQFF. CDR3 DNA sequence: TGCGCCAGCAGCCAAGTGACTAGCGCGACCTACAATGAGCAGTTCTTC.

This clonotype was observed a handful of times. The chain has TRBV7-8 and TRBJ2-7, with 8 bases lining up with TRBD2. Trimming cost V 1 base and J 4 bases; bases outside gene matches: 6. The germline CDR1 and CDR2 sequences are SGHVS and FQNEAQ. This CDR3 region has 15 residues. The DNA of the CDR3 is TGTGCCAGCAGCTTAGAGACGGGAGGGGGATACGAGCAGTACTTC. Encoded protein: CASSLETGGGYEQYF.

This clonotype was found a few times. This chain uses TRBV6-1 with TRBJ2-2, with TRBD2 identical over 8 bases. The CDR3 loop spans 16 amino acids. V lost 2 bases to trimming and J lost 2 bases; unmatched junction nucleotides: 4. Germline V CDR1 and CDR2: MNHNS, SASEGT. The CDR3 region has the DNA TGTGCCAGCAGTGAACGGACTAGCCTCAACACCGGGGAGCTGTTTTTT. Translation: CASSERTSLNTGELFF.

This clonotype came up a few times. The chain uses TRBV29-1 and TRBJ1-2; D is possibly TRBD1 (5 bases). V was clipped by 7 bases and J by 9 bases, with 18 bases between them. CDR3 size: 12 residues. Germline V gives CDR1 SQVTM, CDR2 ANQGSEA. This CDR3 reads CSAVSGTASYTF. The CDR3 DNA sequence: TGCAGCGCCGTTTCCGGGACCGCGAGCTACACCTTC.

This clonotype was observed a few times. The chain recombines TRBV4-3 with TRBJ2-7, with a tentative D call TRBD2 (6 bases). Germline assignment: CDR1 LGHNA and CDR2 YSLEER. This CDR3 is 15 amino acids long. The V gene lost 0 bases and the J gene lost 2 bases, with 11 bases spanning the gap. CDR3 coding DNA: TGCGCCAGCAGCCAAGATCGGGAGTCGCCCTACGAGCAGTACTTC. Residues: CASSQDRESPYEQYF.

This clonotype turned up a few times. In DNA form, the CDR3 reads TGTGCCAGCAGTTACAGGAGGCAAGAATCCTACGAGCAGTACTTC. Encoded protein: CASSYRRQESYEQYF. J is TRBJ2-7 and V is TRBV6-2 or TRBV6-3; maybe TRBD2 (5 bases). Trimming stripped 2 bases from V and 1 base from J, with 12 bases between. The CDR3 totals 15 residues. The V gene's germline CDR1 is MNHEY and CDR2 SVGEGT.

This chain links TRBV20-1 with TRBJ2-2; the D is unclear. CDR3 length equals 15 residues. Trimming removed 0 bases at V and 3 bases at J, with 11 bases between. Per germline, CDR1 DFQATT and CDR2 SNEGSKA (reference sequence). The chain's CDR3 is CSAREAIADTGELFF. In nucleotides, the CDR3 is TGCAGTGCTAGAGAAGCAATCGCGGACACCGGGGAGCTGTTTTTT.

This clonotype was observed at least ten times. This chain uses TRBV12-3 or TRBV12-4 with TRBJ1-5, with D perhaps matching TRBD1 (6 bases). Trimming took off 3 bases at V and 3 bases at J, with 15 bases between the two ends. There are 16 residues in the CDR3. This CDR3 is CASSFSGGSHNQPQHF. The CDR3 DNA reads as TGTGCCAGCAGTTTTTCGGGGGGCAGCCACAATCAGCCCCAGCATTTT.

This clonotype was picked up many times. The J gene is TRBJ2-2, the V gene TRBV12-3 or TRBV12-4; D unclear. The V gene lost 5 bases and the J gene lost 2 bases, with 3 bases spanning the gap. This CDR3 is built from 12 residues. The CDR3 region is CASSDNTGELFF. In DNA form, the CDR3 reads TGTGCCAGCAGTGACAACACCGGGGAGCTGTTTTTT.

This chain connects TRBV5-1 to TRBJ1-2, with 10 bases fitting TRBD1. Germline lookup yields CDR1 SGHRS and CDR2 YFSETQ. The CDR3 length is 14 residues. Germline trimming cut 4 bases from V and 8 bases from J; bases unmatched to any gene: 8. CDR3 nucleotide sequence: TGCGCCAGCAGCGCGACAGGGGGCACGAGAGGCTACACCTTC. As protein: CASSATGGTRGYTF.